This T cell receptor (beta chain) was retrieved from a study of blood T cell repertoires in COVID-19. Study as a whole: Collection of acute and convalescent COVID-19 samples took place in the United States, Italy and Spain.

V dropped 3 bases and J dropped 1 base, with 13 bases sitting between them. This CDR3 has 15 amino acids. Per the germline V gene, CDR1 is SGHNT and CDR2 is YYREEE (reference sequence). Under the authors' procedure: Scientists estimated how many nucleated cells there were by amplifying reference gene primers. Only in-frame clones appear in the TCRdb table, and some are missing; sequencing was by immunoSEQ multiplex PCR. That table furnishes V, J and clone size, whereas the DNA furnished D and trimming. The data contain approximately 90,000 clones, 65% to 85% of them singletons. The chain carries TRBV5-4 and TRBJ1-1, with D perhaps matching TRBD1 (6 bases). The receptor's source is a man aged 60-69 years with acute or convalescent COVID-19. Source material: peripheral blood. CDR3 protein: CASSSGRGRNTEAFF. The CDR3 nucleotides are TGTGCCAGCAGCTCGGGCAGGGGTAGGAACACTGAAGCTTTCTTT.